This T cell receptor (beta chain) was recovered during a study of graft-versus-host responses after intestinal transplantation. For this clone: No antigen is known for it.

The table came from immunoSEQ multiplex PCR; TCRdb's copy has only in-frame clones and leaves some out. The sample has under 150,000 clones, over 80% seen once. The germline gives CDR1 WSHSY, CDR2 SAAADI. V lost 5 bases, J lost 4 bases, and 12 bases stayed unmatched. The CDR3 loop spans 16 amino acids. Study-level points and caveats: There were GvH clones found in recipient marrow, and some of them appeared first in ileum or blood.

This sequence was found in a human donor who received an intestinal transplant. Here the sequenced sample was unstimulated CD4+ T cells sorted from spleen or lymph node cells, taken before intestinal transplant. The V and J genes are TRBV10-2 and TRBJ2-7, with 9 bases fitting TRBD2. The DNA for the CDR3 is TGCGCCAGCAGTCGGGCAGGGCTAGCGGGATCTTACGAGCAGTACTTC. Its protein is CASSRAGLAGSYEQYF.